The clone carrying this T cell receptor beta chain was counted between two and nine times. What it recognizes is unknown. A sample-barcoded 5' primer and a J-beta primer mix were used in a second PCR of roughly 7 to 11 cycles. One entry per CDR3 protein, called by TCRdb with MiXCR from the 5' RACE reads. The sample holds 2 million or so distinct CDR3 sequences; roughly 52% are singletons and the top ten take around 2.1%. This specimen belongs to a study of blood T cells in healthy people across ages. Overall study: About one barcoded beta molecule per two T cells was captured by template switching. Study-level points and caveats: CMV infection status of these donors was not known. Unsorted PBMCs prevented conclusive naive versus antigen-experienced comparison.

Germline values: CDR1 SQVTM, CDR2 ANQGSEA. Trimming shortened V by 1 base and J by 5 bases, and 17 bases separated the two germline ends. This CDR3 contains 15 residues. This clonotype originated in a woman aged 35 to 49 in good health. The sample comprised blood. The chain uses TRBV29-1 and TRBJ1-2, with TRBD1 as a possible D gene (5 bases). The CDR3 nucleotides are TGCAGCGTTGAAGGTGGGACGGGAACTTTGTATGGCTACACCTTC. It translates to CSVEGGTGTLYGYTF.